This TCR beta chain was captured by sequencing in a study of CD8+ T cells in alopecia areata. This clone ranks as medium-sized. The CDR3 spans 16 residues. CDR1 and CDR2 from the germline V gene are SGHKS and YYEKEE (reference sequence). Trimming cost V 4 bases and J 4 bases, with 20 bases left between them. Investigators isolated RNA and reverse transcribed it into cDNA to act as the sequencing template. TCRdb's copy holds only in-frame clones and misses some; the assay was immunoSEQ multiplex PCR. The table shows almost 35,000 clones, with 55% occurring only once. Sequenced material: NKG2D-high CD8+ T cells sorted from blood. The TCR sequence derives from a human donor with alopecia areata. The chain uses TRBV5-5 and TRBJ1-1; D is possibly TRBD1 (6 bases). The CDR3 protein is CASSHTPTGWTTEAFF. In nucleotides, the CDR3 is TGTGCCAGCAGCCATACGCCGACAGGCTGGACCACTGAAGCTTTCTTT.